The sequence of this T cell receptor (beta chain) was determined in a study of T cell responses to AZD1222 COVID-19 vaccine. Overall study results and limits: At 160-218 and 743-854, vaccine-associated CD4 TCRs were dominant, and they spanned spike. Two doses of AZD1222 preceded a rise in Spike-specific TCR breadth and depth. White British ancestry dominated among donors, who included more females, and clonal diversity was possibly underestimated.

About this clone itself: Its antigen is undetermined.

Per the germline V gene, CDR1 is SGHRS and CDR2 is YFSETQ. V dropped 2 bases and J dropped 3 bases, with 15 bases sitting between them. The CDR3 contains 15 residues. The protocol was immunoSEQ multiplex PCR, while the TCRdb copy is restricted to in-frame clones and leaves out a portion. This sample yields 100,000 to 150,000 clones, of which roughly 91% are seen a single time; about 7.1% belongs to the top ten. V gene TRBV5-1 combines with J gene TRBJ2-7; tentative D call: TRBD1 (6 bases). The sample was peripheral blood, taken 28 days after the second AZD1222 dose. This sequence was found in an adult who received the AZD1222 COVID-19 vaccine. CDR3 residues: CASSFGGSADYEQYF. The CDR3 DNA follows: TGCGCCAGCAGCTTTGGGGGCAGCGCCGACTACGAGCAGTACTTC.